The T cell receptor beta chain described here comes from a study of T cells after yellow fever vaccination. Findings and caveats of the study: Clonotypes shared by both compartments, CD4 and CD8, made up a small share. FACS-sorted repertoires might harbor abundant contaminating clonotypes from the bulk population. Boosting was followed by the reappearance of most primary-vaccination clones (roughly 95% CD4, about 88% CD8).

The 5'RACE template-switching step produced TCR cDNA and added a universal primer site and UMIs. TCRdb passed the 5' RACE reads through MiXCR, listing each CDR3 protein once. The profile shows some 350,000 distinct CDR3 sequences, 8% to 10% of them singletons. This CDR3 region has 14 residues. V gave up 5 bases and J gave up 3 bases; unmatched junction bases: 5. Germline V CDR1 and CDR2: SGHAT, FQNNGV. This clonotype has ten or more counts. What it binds is not known. The clonotype comes from a man between 18 and 29 years old who received the YFV17D yellow fever vaccine. V is TRBV11-2 and J is TRBJ1-1, with TRBD1 identical over 8 bases. The source material was PBMCs, sampled on the day of the first yellow fever vaccination. The CDR3 coding sequence is TGTGCCAGCAGCCGAGGGACAGGCCACACTGAAGCTTTCTTT. This sequence encodes CASSRGTGHTEAFF.